The clone carrying this T cell receptor beta chain was seen only a few times. Its antigen remains unidentified. Extracted from the samples, RNA was reverse transcribed into cDNA to serve as the sequencing template. Libraries were prepared by immunoSEQ multiplex PCR; TCRdb keeps only in-frame clonotypes and omits some of them. The table lists 150,000 to 200,000 clones, around 50% of them singletons, with roughly 14% in the top ten. Peripheral blood and lesional scalp punch biopsies came from alopecia areata patients. This entry is derived from a study of CD8+ T cells in alopecia areata. Study context: At a dose of 5 to 10 mg twice daily, oral tofacitinib was given to treated patients. General study results and limits: Among patients, TCR sharing was less clear than in mice, a difference possibly due in part to HLA diversity in the patient population.

The sequence derives from a human donor with alopecia areata. The specimen was CD4+ T cells sorted from blood, collected at week 0.

The CDR3 sequence: CASSLGPYSNQPQHF. CDR3 nucleotide sequence: TGTGCCAGCAGTCTGGGACCGTATAGCAATCAGCCCCAGCATTTT. The rearrangement links TRBV27 to TRBJ1-5; D may be TRBD1 (5 bases). The germline CDR1 and CDR2 sequences are MNHEY and SMNVEV (reference sequence). The CDR3 consists of 15 residues. Trimming removed 5 bases from V and 0 bases from J, with 11 bases in between.